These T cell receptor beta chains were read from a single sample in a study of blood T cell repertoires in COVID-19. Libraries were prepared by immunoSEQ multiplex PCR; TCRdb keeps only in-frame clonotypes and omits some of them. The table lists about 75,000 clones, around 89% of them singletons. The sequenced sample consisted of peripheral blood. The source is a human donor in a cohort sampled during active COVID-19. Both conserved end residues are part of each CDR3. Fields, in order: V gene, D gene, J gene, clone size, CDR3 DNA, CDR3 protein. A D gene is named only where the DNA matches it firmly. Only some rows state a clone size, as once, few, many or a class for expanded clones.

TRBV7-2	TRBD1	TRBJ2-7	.	TGTGCCAGCAGCGCGGACAGGGGGCAATCCTACGAGCAGTACTTC	CASSADRGQSYEQYF
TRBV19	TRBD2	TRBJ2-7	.	TGTGCCAGTAGTCCGACGACTAGCGGCTACGAGCAGTACTTC	CASSPTTSGYEQYF
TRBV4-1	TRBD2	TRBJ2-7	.	TGCGCCAGCAGCCATCTTGGACTAGCGGGGGCTCGAGTCTCCTACGAGCAGTACTTC	CASSHLGLAGARVSYEQYF
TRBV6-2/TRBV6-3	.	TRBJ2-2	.	TGTGCCAGCAGCTCACAGGGGGGGCTGGGCACCGGGGAGCTGTTTTTT	CASSSQGGLGTGELFF
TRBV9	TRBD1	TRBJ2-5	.	TGTGCCAGCAGCGCCTCCGGGACAGGGAAGGGGGAGACCCAGTACTTC	CASSASGTGKGETQYF
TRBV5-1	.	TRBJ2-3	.	TGCGCCAGCAGCTGGGACACCCCTAGCACAGATACGCAGTATTTT	CASSWDTPSTDTQYF
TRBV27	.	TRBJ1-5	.	TGTGCCAGCGGCTCAGGGGTTCGGCAGGGTCAGCCCCAGCATTTT	CASGSGVRQGQPQHF
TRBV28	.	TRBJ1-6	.	TGTGCCAGCATTTCGGGGTTCCGGACTTCACCCCTCCACTTT	CASISGFRTSPLHF
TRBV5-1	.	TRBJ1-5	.	TGCGCCAGCAGCCCAACCGGACTGGGAGGAAATCAGCCCCAGCATTTT	CASSPTGLGGNQPQHF
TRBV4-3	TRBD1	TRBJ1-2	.	TGCGCCAGCAGCCAAGCACGGGGACAGGGGAATGGCTACACCTTC	CASSQARGQGNGYTF
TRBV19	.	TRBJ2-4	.	TGTGCCACTTCCCCACCCGCCCACCTAATAGCCAAAAACATTCAGTACTTC	CATSPPAHLIAKNIQYF
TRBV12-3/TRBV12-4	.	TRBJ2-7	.	TGTGCCAGCAGTTATACAGGGAACTACGAGCAGTACTTC	CASSYTGNYEQYF
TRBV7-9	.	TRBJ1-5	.	TGTGCCAGCGGAGAGGACAATCAGCCCCAGCATTTT	CASGEDNQPQHF
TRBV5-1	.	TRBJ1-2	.	TGCGCCAGCAGCCCGGAGGGAGACTATGGCTACACCTTC	CASSPEGDYGYTF
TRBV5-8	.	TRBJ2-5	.	TGTGCCAGCAGCTTCCGTCAGACAAACCAAGAGACCCAGTACTTC	CASSFRQTNQETQYF
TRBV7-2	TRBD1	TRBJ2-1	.	TGTGCCAGCAGCTTCCCGGGGACAGGGCAGTTCTTC	CASSFPGTGQFF
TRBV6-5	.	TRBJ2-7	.	TGTGCCAGCAGGCGGGACCAAGGAGAGCAGTACTTC	CASRRDQGEQYF
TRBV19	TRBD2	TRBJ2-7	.	TGTGCCAGTAGTCCCCAGGGCGGGGGGGCCGTGGCTTGGAACGAGCAGTACTTC	CASSPQGGGAVAWNEQYF
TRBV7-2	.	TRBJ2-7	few	TGTGCCAGCAGCTTAAGCTCGGGGAGGACCAAGACCTACGAGCAGTACTTC	CASSLSSGRTKTYEQYF
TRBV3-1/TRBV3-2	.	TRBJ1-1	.	TGTGCCAGCAGCTTAGGGGGGAACACTGAAGCTTTCTTT	CASSLGGNTEAFF
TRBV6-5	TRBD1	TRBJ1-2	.	TGTGCCAGCCGGACAGGGGATATAGAATCGGATGGCTACACCTTC	CASRTGDIESDGYTF
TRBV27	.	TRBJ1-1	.	TGTGCCAGCAGTCCTTCTCGGACTCAAACGGGCACTGAAGCTTTCTTT	CASSPSRTQTGTEAFF
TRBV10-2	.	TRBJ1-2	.	TGCGCCAGCAGTGAGTCGCAGGGAAACTATGGCTACACCTTC	CASSESQGNYGYTF
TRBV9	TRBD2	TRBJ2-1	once	TGTGCCAGCAGCGTAGGACTAGCGGGGGGGTCGCAGTTCTTC	CASSVGLAGGSQFF
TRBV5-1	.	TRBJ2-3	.	TGCGCCAGCAGCTTGCTTGGCGGGAGCACAGATACGCAGTATTTT	CASSLLGGSTDTQYF
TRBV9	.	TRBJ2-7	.	TGTGCCAGCAGCGTAGATCCGGGGACCTACGAGCAGTACTTC	CASSVDPGTYEQYF
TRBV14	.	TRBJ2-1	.	TGTGCCAGCAGCCAGGCAGGGCCCTACAATGAGCAGTTCTTC	CASSQAGPYNEQFF
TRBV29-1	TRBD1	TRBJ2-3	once	TGCAGCGTGCAGAAGACAGGGCTCGGAGATACGCAGTATTTT	CSVQKTGLGDTQYF
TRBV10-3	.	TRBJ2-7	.	TGTGCCATCAGTGAGTCGTTGGGGGCAGCCTACGAGCAGTACTTC	CAISESLGAAYEQYF
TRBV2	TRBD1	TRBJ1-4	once	TGTGCCAGCAGTGGAGGGACAGGGAAGATTGGGGAAAAACTGTTTTTT	CASSGGTGKIGEKLFF
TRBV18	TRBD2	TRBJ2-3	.	TGTGCCAGCTCACCACGGGCGGGAGGCCCCACAGATACGCAGTATTTT	CASSPRAGGPTDTQYF
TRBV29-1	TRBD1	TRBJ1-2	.	TGCAGCGTTCGACCCCTCGACAGGGTCCTATGGGGCTACACCTTC	CSVRPLDRVLWGYTF
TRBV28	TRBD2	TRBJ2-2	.	TGTGCCAGCACCCCAGCGGGAGCCGGCACCGGGGAGCTGTTTTTT	CASTPAGAGTGELFF
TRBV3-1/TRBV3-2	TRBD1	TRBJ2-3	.	TGTGCCAGCAGCCCCGGGACAGGGGGCGGCACAGATACGCAGTATTTT	CASSPGTGGGTDTQYF
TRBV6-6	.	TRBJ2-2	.	TGTGCCAGCAAAGGACACTTGAACACCGGGGAGCTGTTTTTT	CASKGHLNTGELFF
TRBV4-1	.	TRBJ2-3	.	TGCGCCAGCAGCCCGATCGGCGGATCCGCAGATACGCAGTATTTT	CASSPIGGSADTQYF
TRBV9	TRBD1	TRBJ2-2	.	TGTGCCAGCAGCGTCGGACAGGGGTTAGACGGGGAGCTGTTTTTT	CASSVGQGLDGELFF
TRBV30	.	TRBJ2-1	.	TGTGCCTGGAGTGTACCCCAACTAGGCCTCAATGAGCAGTTCTTC	CAWSVPQLGLNEQFF
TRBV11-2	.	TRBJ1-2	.	TGTGCCAGCAGCTTAGATCAGGGAATTCCGGGCTACACCTTC	CASSLDQGIPGYTF
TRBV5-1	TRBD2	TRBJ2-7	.	TGCGCCAGCAGCTTGGGGAGCGGGGGGGACTACGAGCAGTACTTC	CASSLGSGGDYEQYF
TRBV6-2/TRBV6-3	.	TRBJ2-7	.	TGTGCCAGCAGTTCATATCGGTGGTCCTACGAGCAGTACTTC	CASSSYRWSYEQYF
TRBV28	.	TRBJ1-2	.	TGTGCCAGCAGGCCCGGGGGGGCTTATGGCTACACCTTC	CASRPGGAYGYTF
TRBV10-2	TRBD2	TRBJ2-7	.	TGCGCCAGCAGTGGCTCTCGGGAGGGCTCCTACGAGCAGTACTTC	CASSGSREGSYEQYF
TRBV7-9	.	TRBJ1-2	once	TGTGCCAGCAGCTTAGGCACGAGAGACTATGGCTACACCTTC	CASSLGTRDYGYTF
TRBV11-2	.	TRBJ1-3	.	TGTGCCAGCAGCTTAGATCGAACGCACTCTGAAAACACCATATATTTT	CASSLDRTHSENTIYF
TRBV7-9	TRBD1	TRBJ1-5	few	TGTGCCAGCAGCTACGAGACAGGGAAGCCCCAGCATTTT	CASSYETGKPQHF
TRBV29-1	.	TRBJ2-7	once	TGCAGCGTTTCCGACAGGTGGTCCTACGAGCAGTACTTC	CSVSDRWSYEQYF
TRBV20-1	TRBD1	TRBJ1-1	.	TGCGCTTCCTACAGGGGGACTGAAGCTTTCTTT	CASYRGTEAFF
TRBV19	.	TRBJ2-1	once	TGTGCCAGTAGTATTCCTGGACAGACATACAATGAGCAGTTCTTC	CASSIPGQTYNEQFF
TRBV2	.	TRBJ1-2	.	TGTGCTACCCGGGTCGGCTATGGCTACACCTTC	CATRVGYGYTF